The next 32 T cell receptor beta chains were all read from a single sample in a study of blood T cell repertoires in COVID-19. The method was immunoSEQ multiplex PCR; TCRdb's version includes in-frame clones alone and lacks a portion of them. Altogether roughly 200,000 clones are present, approximately 90% being singletons, with the ten largest covering more than 10%. Material: peripheral blood. The source is a woman between 18 and 29 years old who had recovered from COVID-19.

The rearrangement joins TRBV6-5 to TRBJ1-1, with D unresolved. The V gene's germline CDR1 is MNHEY and CDR2 SVGAGI. Trimming took off 6 bases at V and 8 bases at J, with 13 bases between the two ends. This CDR3 spans 12 amino acids. DNA of the CDR3: TGTGCCAGCAGCCCCGGGAGGACCGAAGCTTTCTTT. This sequence encodes CASSPGRTEAFF.

The rearrangement uses TRBV28 and TRBJ2-7, with 9 bases aligning to TRBD2. The germline V gene encodes CDR1 MDHEN and CDR2 SYDVKM. J gave up 5 bases and V 8 bases, and 10 bases lay outside the gene matches. The CDR3 runs to 14 residues. CDR3: CASGVAGVVHEQYF. The CDR3 coding sequence is TGTGCCAGCGGGGTAGCGGGAGTGGTCCACGAGCAGTACTTC.

The chain is built from TRBV19 and TRBJ1-1; the match to TRBD1 covers 7 bases. The CDR3 loop spans 13 amino acids. Germline V lookup: CDR1 LNHDA, CDR2 SQIVND (reference sequence). The trim removed 5 bases at V and 6 bases at J, leaving 6 bases unmatched. CDR3 sequence (DNA): TGTGCCAGTAGTTTAATCAGGGGGGCTGAAGCTTTCTTT. This gives the protein CASSLIRGAEAFF. Together with reference TRBV19 and TRBJ1-1, the CDR3 gives the full variable domain: DGGITQSPKYLFRKEGQNVTLSCEQNLNHDAMYWYRQDPGQGLRLIYYSQIVNDFQKGDIAEGYSVSREKKESFPLTVTSAQKNPTAFYLCASSLIRGAEAFFGQGTRLTVV.

This chain uses TRBV5-4 with TRBJ2-3; TRBD2 matches 11 bases. This CDR3 contains 15 residues. With 4 bases clipped from V and 6 bases from J, the junction kept 7 bases outside the gene matches. The germline CDR1 and CDR2 sequences are SGHNT and YYREEE (reference sequence). CDR3: CASSLRLAGHDTQYF. Written as DNA, the CDR3 is TGTGCCAGCAGCCTCAGACTAGCGGGACACGATACGCAGTATTTT. Combining the CDR3 with reference TRBV5-4 and TRBJ2-3 gives the whole variable domain ETGVTQSPTHLIKTRGQQVTLRCSSQSGHNTVSWYQQALGQGPQFIFQYYREEENGRGNFPPRFSGLQFPNYSSELNVNALELDDSALYLCASSLRLAGHDTQYFGPGTRLTVL.

V gene TRBV12-3 or TRBV12-4 combines with J gene TRBJ1-5; D unresolved. There are 13 residues in the CDR3. Trimming stripped 4 bases from V and 7 bases from J, with 11 bases between. The DNA of the CDR3 is TGTGCCAGCAGTTCCCCGTACGGGCAGCCCCAGCATTTT. Translating gives CASSSPYGQPQHF.

V usage is TRBV13 and J usage is TRBJ2-1; D remains unclear. This CDR3 region has 12 residues. Trimming left V 2 bases short and J 3 bases short, with 2 bases between. Germline assignment: CDR1 PRHDT and CDR2 FYEKMQ (reference sequence). The CDR3 coding sequence is TGTGCCAGCAGCTTACTCTACAATGAGCAGTTCTTC. The encoded protein is CASSLLYNEQFF.

This sequence joins TRBV3-1 (or the pseudogene TRBV3-2) and TRBJ2-1, with a tentative D call TRBD2 (6 bases). Germline loops: CDR1 LGHDT, CDR2 YNNKEL (reference sequence). The CDR3 runs to 15 residues. Trimming removed 1 base at V and 7 bases at J, with 14 bases between. The CDR3 protein is CASSQGVGSGNEQFF. CDR3 sequence (DNA): TGTGCCAGCAGCCAAGGGGTGGGGAGCGGGAATGAGCAGTTCTTC.

This clone was counted many times. This rearrangement joins TRBV29-1 to TRBJ2-7; the D gene is possibly TRBD2 (5 bases). Germline values: CDR1 SQVTM, CDR2 ANQGSEA. Trimming cost V 4 bases and J 4 bases, with 14 bases left between them. The CDR3 extends over 13 amino acids. As DNA, the CDR3 is TGCAGCGTTGCGGCGGGCCACAGATACGAGCAGTACTTC. It translates to CSVAAGHRYEQYF.

The gene calls are TRBV27 and TRBJ1-2; 8 bases are a match to TRBD1. The germline gives CDR1 MNHEY, CDR2 SMNVEV (reference sequence). V shed 6 bases, J shed 1 base, and the junction held 4 bases outside the gene matches. The CDR3 contains 14 residues. The CDR3 bases are TGTGCCAGCAGCCTCAGGGGGCTTAACTATGGCTACACCTTC. Its translation is CASSLRGLNYGYTF.

Remarks on this clone: The same CDR3 arises from other DNA sequences in this sample as well. The chain has TRBV7-3 and TRBJ2-1; 11 nucleotides agree with TRBD1. CDR3 size: 12 residues. Unmatched junction bases numbered 3, after V lost 11 bases and J lost 6 bases. Germline-derived CDR1 and CDR2 are SGHTA and FQGTGA. The DNA for the CDR3 is TGTGCCTCGGGACAGGGGGGCAATGAGCAGTTCTTC. Protein product: CASGQGGNEQFF.

The chain carries TRBV9 and TRBJ2-3, with 8 nucleotides matching TRBD1. This CDR3 is built from 15 residues. Germline lookup yields CDR1 SGDLS and CDR2 YYNGEE. J was trimmed by 8 bases and V by 4 bases; bases with no gene match: 12. CDR3 protein: CASSPPGQASGTQYF. CDR3 nucleotide sequence: TGTGCCAGCAGCCCCCCGGGACAGGCCTCCGGTACGCAGTATTTT.

V usage is TRBV19 and J usage is TRBJ1-4, with TRBD1 matching 8 bases. This CDR3 is 17 amino acids long. From germline, CDR1 is LNHDA and CDR2 SQIVND (reference sequence). The ends lost 3 bases at V and 3 bases at J; junction bases unmatched: 9. CDR3 amino acids: CASSINRGRSANEKLFF. CDR3 sequence (DNA): TGTGCCAGTAGTATCAACAGGGGGAGGTCGGCTAATGAAAAACTGTTTTTT. Combining the CDR3 with reference TRBV19 and TRBJ1-4 gives the whole variable domain DGGITQSPKYLFRKEGQNVTLSCEQNLNHDAMYWYRQDPGQGLRLIYYSQIVNDFQKGDIAEGYSVSREKKESFPLTVTSAQKNPTAFYLCASSINRGRSANEKLFFGSGTQLSVL.

This sequence joins TRBV27 and TRBJ2-1; 11 bases align to TRBD2. The germline V gene encodes CDR1 MNHEY and CDR2 SMNVEV (reference sequence). The CDR3 sequence is 18 residues long. After removal of 3 bases from V and 7 bases from J, the junction contained 14 bases not matched to a gene. This CDR3 is CASSLGLADLLVRNEQFF. DNA for the CDR3: TGTGCCAGCAGTTTGGGACTAGCGGACCTTTTAGTTAGGAATGAGCAGTTCTTC.

The chain uses TRBV19 and TRBJ2-1; 7 bases map to TRBD2. V lost 3 bases to trimming and J lost 7 bases; unmatched junction nucleotides: 6. Germline CDR1 LNHDA, CDR2 SQIVND (reference sequence). This CDR3 is built from 14 residues. CDR3 residues: CASSIGWGGNEQFF. For the CDR3, the DNA is TGTGCCAGTAGTATTGGATGGGGGGGGAATGAGCAGTTCTTC.

The gene calls are TRBV5-4 and TRBJ1-1; no reliable D call. Germline lookup yields CDR1 SGHNT and CDR2 YYREEE (reference sequence). The CDR3 sequence is 19 residues long. V was cut by 2 bases and J by 3 bases, with 26 bases left in between. The CDR3 spells CASSFNFAWANSLYTEAFF. DNA for the CDR3: TGTGCCAGCAGCTTTAATTTTGCTTGGGCCAACAGCCTGTACACTGAAGCTTTCTTT.

The V gene is TRBV13, the J gene TRBJ1-1; maybe TRBD1 (5 bases). V dropped 2 bases and J dropped 0 bases, with 10 bases sitting between them. The CDR3 totals 15 residues. Germline CDR1 PRHDT, CDR2 FYEKMQ (reference sequence). The CDR3 DNA reads as TGTGCCAGCAGCTTAACAGGACGAATGAACACTGAAGCTTTCTTT. Amino acids: CASSLTGRMNTEAFF.

The chain joins TRBV28 to TRBJ1-2; D is unresolved. CDR1 MDHEN and CDR2 SYDVKM come from the germline V gene. This CDR3 is built from 12 residues. The V gene lost 4 bases and the J gene lost 5 bases, with 8 bases spanning the gap. The CDR3, as DNA: TGTGCCAGCAGTTCCGGACTGTATGGCTACACCTTC. This sequence encodes CASSSGLYGYTF.

V usage is TRBV19 and J usage is TRBJ2-7; D may be TRBD2 (6 bases). V lost 4 bases, J lost 6 bases, and 19 bases lay in between. CDR3 length: 15 amino acids. Germline CDR1 is LNHDA and CDR2 is SQIVND (reference sequence). CDR3 sequence: CASSTAGGLLREQYF. In nucleotides, the CDR3 is TGTGCCAGTAGTACGGCGGGCGGACTATTACGCGAGCAGTACTTC.

This clone was seen a handful of times. The genes are TRBV28 and TRBJ2-7; maybe TRBD2 (6 bases). This CDR3 is built from 13 residues. Germline V lookup: CDR1 MDHEN, CDR2 SYDVKM. The V end lost 6 bases, the J end lost 3 bases, and 12 bases lay between the germline ends. DNA for the CDR3: TGTGCCAGCAGGGGGGGAGGACGCTACGAGCAGTACTTC. Amino acid sequence: CASRGGGRYEQYF.

The rearrangement links TRBV25-1 to TRBJ2-5; 12 bases are a match to TRBD2. With 2 bases clipped from V and 2 bases from J, the junction kept 3 bases outside the gene matches. The CDR3 has 16 amino acids. Germline V gene data show CDR1 as MGHDK and CDR2 as SYGVNS. CDR3: CASSERGTSGQETQYF. CDR3 nucleotide sequence: TGTGCCAGCAGTGAACGGGGGACTAGCGGGCAAGAGACCCAGTACTTC.

The V gene is TRBV19, the J gene TRBJ2-3, with 10 bases that match TRBD2. The length of the CDR3 is 15 residues. The germline gives CDR1 LNHDA, CDR2 SQIVND (reference sequence). The J segment lost 3 bases and the V segment lost 3 bases, leaving 3 bases of the junction unmatched. Written as DNA, the CDR3 is TGTGCCAGTAGTATTTGGACTAGCGGAACAGATACGCAGTATTTT. Protein: CASSIWTSGTDTQYF.

CDR3 bases: TGTGCCAGCAGCCTAAGGCATCCTAGATCCTACAATGAGCAGTTCTTC. As protein: CASSLRHPRSYNEQFF. The V and J genes are TRBV7-2 and TRBJ2-1; D is ambiguous. Trimming cost V 5 bases and J 1 base, with 15 bases left between them. CDR1 is SGHTA, CDR2 FQGNSA, per germline. The CDR3 spans 16 residues.

The rearrangement uses TRBV12-3 or TRBV12-4 and TRBJ2-7; D is ambiguous. This CDR3 contains 11 residues. The ends were cut back, 6 bases at V and 3 bases at J, with 6 bases in the middle. The CDR3 here is CASSLDYEQYF. In DNA, the CDR3 is TGTGCCAGCAGCCTAGACTACGAGCAGTACTTC.

The CDR3: CASSRWGAENTEAFF. CDR3 bases: TGTGCCAGCTCACGTTGGGGCGCCGAGAACACTGAAGCTTTCTTT. The rearrangement links TRBV18 to TRBJ1-1, with D possibly matching TRBD1 (5 bases). Trimming took off 4 bases at V and 1 base at J, with 13 bases between the two ends. The CDR3 is 15 amino acids. The germline gives CDR1 KGHSH, CDR2 LQKENI.

The chain has TRBV5-1 and TRBJ2-2; D call uncertain. V was shortened by 4 bases and J by 5 bases, with 15 bases between the two germline ends. This CDR3 region has 15 residues. Per the germline V gene, CDR1 is SGHRS and CDR2 is YFSETQ. CDR3 sequence reads: CASSVDQTVTGELFF. CDR3 DNA: TGCGCCAGCAGCGTGGACCAAACGGTGACCGGGGAGCTGTTTTTT.

This rearrangement joins TRBV18 to TRBJ2-1; TRBD2 matches 10 bases. CDR3 size: 13 residues. V gave up 0 bases and J gave up 10 bases; unmatched junction bases: 0. CDR1 KGHSH and CDR2 LQKENI come from the germline V gene. This CDR3 reads CASSPPSGREQFF. In DNA form, the CDR3 reads TGTGCCAGCTCACCACCTAGCGGGAGGGAGCAGTTCTTC.

V and J are TRBV12-3 or TRBV12-4 and TRBJ2-3, with D hard to call. Trimming removed 7 bases at V and 5 bases at J, with 10 bases between. The CDR3 sequence is 12 residues long. The CDR3 protein is CASTLSRDTQYF. In nucleotides, the CDR3 is TGTGCCAGCACCCTATCAAGAGATACGCAGTATTTT.

This clone was counted a single time. The V call is TRBV5-6, the J call TRBJ2-7, with D perhaps TRBD1 (6 bases). Germline-derived CDR1 and CDR2 are SGHDT and YYEEEE. This CDR3 region has 15 residues. Trimming stripped 0 bases from V and 2 bases from J, with 12 bases between. The CDR3: CASSLATGIPYEQYF. The CDR3 DNA follows: TGTGCCAGCAGCTTGGCAACAGGGATCCCCTACGAGCAGTACTTC.

The V and J genes are TRBV4-2 and TRBJ1-1; TRBD1 might be the D (6 bases). Germline CDR1 reads LGHNA; CDR2 reads YNFKEQ. The CDR3 length is 15 residues. The ends were cut back, 1 base at V and 4 bases at J, with 13 bases in the middle. The CDR3 DNA reads TGTGCCAGCAGCCAAGTCGGGGGGCGAGGCACTGAAGCTTTCTTT. It yields the protein CASSQVGGRGTEAFF.

The chain has TRBV7-9 and TRBJ2-2; TRBD1 matches 8 bases. This CDR3 is 17 amino acids long. Germline V CDR1 and CDR2: SEHNR, FQNEAQ (reference sequence). With V trimmed by 4 bases and J by 4 bases, 11 bases remained unmatched. CDR3 in DNA: TGTGCCAGCAGCTCACCAAGACAGGGGTATTCCACCGGGGAGCTGTTTTTT. It specifies CASSSPRQGYSTGELFF.

The CDR3 DNA sequence: TGTGCCAGCAGCTCTGAGGGGACAAACCACAATGAGCAGTTCTTC. It yields the protein CASSSEGTNHNEQFF. The chain carries TRBV5-8 and TRBJ2-1; possible D gene TRBD1, 6 bases. CDR1 SGHTS and CDR2 YDEGEE come from the germline V gene. V was pared by 3 bases and J by 5 bases, with 15 bases between. This CDR3 has 15 residues. Drawing the rest from reference TRBV5-8 and TRBJ2-1, the complete variable domain is EAGVTQSPTHLIKTRGQQATLRCSPISGHTSVYWYQQALGLGLQFLLWYDEGEERNRGNFPPRFSGRQFPNYSSELNVNALELEDSALYLCASSSEGTNHNEQFFGPGTRLTVL.

Details on this clone: The same CDR3 also results from other DNA sequences found in this sample. This sequence joins TRBV30 and TRBJ2-5; D not resolved. CDR3 length: 13 residues. Per the germline V gene, CDR1 is GTSNPN and CDR2 is SVGIG (reference sequence). V was cut by 0 bases and J by 2 bases, with 7 bases left in between. In DNA form, the CDR3 reads TGTGCCTGGAGTGTATCGAGTCAAGAGACCCAGTACTTC. Amino acid sequence: CAWSVSSQETQYF.